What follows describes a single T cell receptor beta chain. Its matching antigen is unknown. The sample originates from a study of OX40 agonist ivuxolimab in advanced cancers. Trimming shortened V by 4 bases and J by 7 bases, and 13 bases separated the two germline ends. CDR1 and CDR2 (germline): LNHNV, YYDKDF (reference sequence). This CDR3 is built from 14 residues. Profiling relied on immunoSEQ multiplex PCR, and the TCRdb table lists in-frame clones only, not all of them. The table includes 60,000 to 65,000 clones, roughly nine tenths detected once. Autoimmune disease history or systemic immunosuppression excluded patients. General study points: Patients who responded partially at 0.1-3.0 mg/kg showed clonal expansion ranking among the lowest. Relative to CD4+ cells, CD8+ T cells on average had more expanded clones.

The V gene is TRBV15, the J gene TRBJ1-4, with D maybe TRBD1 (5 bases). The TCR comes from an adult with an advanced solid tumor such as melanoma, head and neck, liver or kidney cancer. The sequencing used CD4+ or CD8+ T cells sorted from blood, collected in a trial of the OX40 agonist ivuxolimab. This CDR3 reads CATSMGPGPEKLFF. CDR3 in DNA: TGTGCCACCAGCATGGGACCTGGGCCTGAAAAACTGTTTTTT.